This T cell receptor (beta chain) emerged from a study of T cell repertoires in aging, cancer and after chemotherapy (dated by TCRdb to about 2019). About the investigation overall: The donors fell into six age groups ranging from 30 or younger to 70 or older, and each group had at least three individuals. Control TCR repertoires from healthy donors were recorded over several months to years, and clear clonal overlap was observed across re-sampling. Alongside around 97 healthy donors serving as a reference group, the cohort included some 210 cancer patients, of whom approximately 94 had hematological cancers and 120 to 130 had solid cancers. To look at immunoaging and at how T cells reconstitute after chemotherapy, the study profiled TCR beta repertoires in peripheral blood from both healthy donors and cancer patients. The complete dataset included 8 million to 9 million TCR reads. What the study reported, not specific to this receptor: Compared with age-matched healthy donors, untreated patients with hematological or solid cancers had significantly lower TCR diversity and higher clonality in blood. In healthy donors, the decline in TCR diversity with age was mainly explained by loss of richness, whereas in cancer patients loss of evenness was also found to contribute. Median generation probability increased over the chemotherapy interval in both cancer cohorts, suggesting repertoire reconstitution through rebound thymic output. It was noted by the authors that conclusions about immunological memory after chemotherapy cannot be drawn from the repertoire data.

About this clonotype: The antigen this receptor binds is unknown. Base qualities were left out, and no much larger clone turns up one base away.

Rearranged TRB sequences spanning V, D and J segments were amplified in a multiplex touch-down PCR with a mixed TRB-A/B primer pool. Illumina adapters and sample indices were added to the amplicons in two consecutive PCR reactions performed with Phusion HS II polymerase. After gel purification with the NucleoSpin Gel and PCR Clean-up kit, the amplicons were checked using Qubit and an Agilent 2100 Bioanalyzer. Sequencing of the libraries was done on an Illumina MiSeq with paired-end, single-indexed 600-cycle runs. As for the original processing: Processing of the TRB sequences was carried out with MiXCR versions 2.12 and 3.0.5. A clone was defined as each unique CDR3 nucleotide sequence, and only productive sequences supported by at least two reads were kept. Repertoire metrics included Shannon diversity, evenness, clonality (one minus evenness), and alpha-parameterized diversity profiles from alpha 0 to 5. The IGoR algorithm was used to compute generation probabilities of clones in paired pre- and post-chemotherapy samples. TCRdb itself trimmed the public reads at Q25 with fastp, ran MiXCR and retained productive beta chains. For every CDR3 protein sequence, its rows merge into one entry that carries the most common genes and DNA. Here the V and J calls rest on TCRdb's processing, not on the authors' analysis. The sample contains about 3,100 distinct CDR3 sequences, approximately 38% of them found a single time. The ten biggest clones cover about 49% of the sample.

TCR beta rearrangements were amplified from genomic DNA isolated from peripheral blood, not from sorted cells or RNA. V and J are truncated by 5 bases and 3 bases respectively, leaving an intervening sequence of 17 bases. CDR1 and CDR2 (MDHEN, SYDVKM) derive from the germline V gene. Measured from the cysteine to the phenylalanine, the CDR3 is 16 residues long. Only the CDR3 DNA is retained, 48 bases long and in frame from the first base. Rearrangement joined TRBV28 to TRBJ2-1, and TRBD2 may be the D gene, going by 5 matching bases. The clonotype was recovered from a human donor in good health. Material for sequencing was blood. The CDR3 region reads CASSAPRVAFYNEQFF. The DNA reads as follows: TGTGCCAGCAGTGCCCCGAGGGTAGCTTTCTACAATGAGCAGTTCTTC.